This paragraph reports one T cell receptor beta chain. The antigen is unknown. TCRdb analysed the multiplex PCR reads with MiXCR anew, one entry per CDR3 protein. The table shows under 35,000 distinct CDR3 sequences, with approximately 63% occurring only once. The sample is drawn from a study of breast tumors, draining lymph nodes, adjacent tissues. Study conclusions and caveats: The data were judged consistent with most tumor T cells coming from lymph node and expanding in tumor. Tumor TCR diversity was below lymph nodes but above nontumor tissue. Tumor T cell lymph node origin was a supported hypothesis, not proven.

The CDR3 is 16 residues long. CDR1 and CDR2 from the germline V gene are MNHEY and SVGEGT. V dropped 6 bases and J dropped 1; count of bases not matched to a gene: 6. The sample consisted of breast tumor tissue. The receptor's source is a female donor with breast cancer. Some clones in this sample may be carry-over from other donors' samples. V and J are TRBV6-2 or TRBV6-3 and TRBJ1-5, with 10 bases aligning to TRBD1. The DNA for the CDR3 is TGTGCCAGCAGACTAGGGGGACAGGGGAGCAATCAGCCCCAGCATTTT. It specifies CASRLGGQGSNQPQHF.